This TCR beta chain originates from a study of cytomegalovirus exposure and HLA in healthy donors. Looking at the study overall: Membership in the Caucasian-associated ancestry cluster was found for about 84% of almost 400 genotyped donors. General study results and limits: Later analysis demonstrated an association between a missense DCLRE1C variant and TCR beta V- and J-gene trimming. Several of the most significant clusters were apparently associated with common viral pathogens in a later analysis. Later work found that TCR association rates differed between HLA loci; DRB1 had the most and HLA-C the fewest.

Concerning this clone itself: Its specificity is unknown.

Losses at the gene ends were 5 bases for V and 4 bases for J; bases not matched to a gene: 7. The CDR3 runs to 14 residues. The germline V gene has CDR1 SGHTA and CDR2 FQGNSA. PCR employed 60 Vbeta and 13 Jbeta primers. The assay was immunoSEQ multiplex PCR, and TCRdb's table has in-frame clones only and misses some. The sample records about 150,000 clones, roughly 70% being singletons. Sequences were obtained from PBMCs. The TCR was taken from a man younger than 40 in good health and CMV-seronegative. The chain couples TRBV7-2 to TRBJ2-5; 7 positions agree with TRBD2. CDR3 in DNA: TGTGCCAGCAGCGCAGCGGGGTTGGGAGAGACCCAGTACTTC. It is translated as CASSAAGLGETQYF.